This entry is about one T cell receptor (beta chain). TCR beta chains were sequenced at survey level with immunoSEQ. Using immunoSEQ multiplex PCR, the repertoire was profiled, and TCRdb retains in-frame clones only, with some absent. The sample holds nearly 70,000 clones; over 85% are singletons and the top ten take 4% to 4.5%. Sample: PBMCs. The sequence derives from a man aged 35-49 years with rheumatoid arthritis.

The CDR3 sequence is CATRGGFLFYGYTF. In nucleotides, the CDR3 is TGTGCCACCCGAGGGGGGTTTCTGTTCTATGGCTACACCTTC. The gene calls are TRBV3-1 (or the pseudogene TRBV3-2) and TRBJ1-2, with D possibly being TRBD1 (6 bases). The CDR3 is 14 residues long. V dropped 10 bases and J dropped 4 bases, with 19 bases sitting between them. Germline V gives CDR1 LGHDT, CDR2 YNNKEL (reference sequence).